Shown below are 18 T cell receptor beta chains from a single sample sequenced in a study of T cell changes during pregnancy in multiple sclerosis. Clones were sequenced by immunoSEQ multiplex PCR, and TCRdb holds only the in-frame ones, with some missing. The sample consists of about 50,000 clones, 92% of them appearing once. The sample was CD4+ T cells from peripheral blood mononuclear cells, taken after pregnancy. The source of these receptors is a female donor with multiple sclerosis, enrolled in a pregnancy study.

The V call is TRBV27, the J call TRBJ2-4; 8 bases are shared with TRBD1. This CDR3 is 14 amino acids long. After removal of 8 bases from V and 3 bases from J, the junction contained 6 bases not matched to a gene. Germline V gives CDR1 MNHEY, CDR2 SMNVEV (reference sequence). This chain's CDR3 is CASGQGVFKNIQYF. Here the CDR3 DNA reads TGTGCCAGCGGACAGGGAGTATTCAAAAACATTCAGTACTTC.

The genes are TRBV6-1 and TRBJ2-1; 10 positions agree with TRBD2. CDR3 length: 18 residues. The V and J ends lost 4 bases and 0 bases, in that order; junction bases with no gene match: 9. The germline CDR1 and CDR2 sequences are MNHNS and SASEGT. The CDR3, as DNA: TGTGCCAGCAGTGGTGCCCTCGCTAGCGGGAGCTCCTACAATGAGCAGTTCTTC. Translated, it gives CASSGALASGSSYNEQFF.

CDR3 amino acids: CASSIGQGAGYTF. The CDR3, as DNA: TGTGCCAGCAGCATCGGACAGGGCGCTGGCTACACCTTC. This chain connects TRBV11-2 to TRBJ1-2; 8 positions agree with TRBD1. The CDR3 runs 13 residues. V dropped 5 bases and J dropped 7; count of bases not matched to a gene: 6. The germline gives CDR1 SGHAT, CDR2 FQNNGV. The full variable domain, its missing parts supplied by reference TRBV11-2 and TRBJ1-2, is EAGVAQSPRYKIIEKRQSVAFWCNPISGHATLYWYQQILGQGPKLLIQFQNNGVVDDSQLPKDRFSAERLKGVDSTLKIQPAKLEDSAVYLCASSIGQGAGYTFGSGTRLTVV.

The chain uses TRBV27 and TRBJ2-1, with D possibly TRBD1 on 5 matching bases. The length of the CDR3 is 14 residues. Germline-derived CDR1 and CDR2 are MNHEY and SMNVEV (reference sequence). V lost 5 bases, J lost 1 base, and 9 bases lay in between. The CDR3 DNA is TGTGCCAGCAGTCCCCAGGGATCCTACAATGAGCAGTTCTTC. Encoded protein: CASSPQGSYNEQFF.

This sequence joins TRBV28 and TRBJ2-7; D is perhaps TRBD2 (5 bases). V gave up 2 bases and J gave up 4 bases, with 9 bases separating them. The CDR3 loop spans 13 amino acids. Germline CDR1 MDHEN, CDR2 SYDVKM. The CDR3, as DNA: TGTGCCAGCAGTTTACAGACTAATTACGAGCAGTACTTC. It specifies CASSLQTNYEQYF.

V is TRBV7-9 and J is TRBJ1-2, with TRBD1 matching 10 bases. V gave up 5 bases and J gave up 4 bases; unmatched junction bases: 4. The CDR3 consists of 14 residues. Per the germline V gene, CDR1 is SEHNR and CDR2 is FQNEAQ (reference sequence). For the CDR3, the DNA is TGTGCCAGCAGCAAGGGGACAGGGGCCTATGGCTACACCTTC. It codes for CASSKGTGAYGYTF.

The V call is TRBV7-9, the J call TRBJ2-7; a possible D gene is TRBD1 (6 bases). The V gene's germline CDR1 is SEHNR and CDR2 FQNEAQ (reference sequence). V lost 4 bases to trimming and J lost 6 bases, with 13 bases between them. The CDR3 is 13 residues long. The CDR3 DNA is TGTGCCAGCAGCTCCCTGGGGGCGTCCGAGCAGTACTTC. Its translation: CASSSLGASEQYF.

The rearrangement joins TRBV7-2 to TRBJ2-7; no reliable D call. Germline V gives CDR1 SGHTA, CDR2 FQGNSA. Trimming removed 8 bases at V and 3 bases at J, with 14 bases between. CDR3 length: 13 amino acids. CDR3 protein: CASGLGRYYEQYF. For the CDR3, the DNA is TGTGCCAGCGGTCTGGGCAGGTACTACGAGCAGTACTTC.

This clone was detected only once. V is TRBV2 and J is TRBJ2-7; D is perhaps TRBD2 (6 bases). The ends were cut back, 3 bases at V and 7 bases at J, with 16 bases in the middle. The CDR3 loop spans 14 amino acids. Germline CDR1 is SNHLY and CDR2 is FYNNEI. The CDR3 DNA reads as TGTGCCAGCAGTGATTCCGACCTGGGGGGTGAGCAGTACTTC. It encodes CASSDSDLGGEQYF. Combining the CDR3 with reference TRBV2 and TRBJ2-7 gives the whole variable domain EPEVTQTPSHQVTQMGQEVILRCVPISNHLYFYWYRQILGQKVEFLVSFYNNEISEKSEIFDDQFSVERPDGSNFTLKIRSTKLEDSAMYFCASSDSDLGGEQYFGPGTRLTVT.

The V and J genes are TRBV6-6 and TRBJ1-4; a possible D gene is TRBD1 (5 bases). The CDR3 is 14 amino acids. V was cut by 1 base and J by 8 bases, with 11 bases left in between. Germline CDR1 is MNHNY and CDR2 is SVGAGI (reference sequence). CDR3 DNA: TGTGCCAGCAGTTACTATGGCGGGACCGAAAAACTGTTTTTT. It yields the protein CASSYYGGTEKLFF.

The CDR3 nucleotides are TGTGCCAGCAGTATAAATAGGGACAGGTCCGCCCCAAGGTACTTC. As protein: CASSINRDRSAPRYF. The V call is TRBV2, the J call TRBJ2-7; 8 bases fit TRBD1. Germline V CDR1 and CDR2: SNHLY, FYNNEI. This CDR3 has 15 amino acids. V shed 5 bases and J 12 bases; nucleotides not matched to a gene: 18. The full variable domain, rest sourced from reference TRBV2 and TRBJ2-7, is EPEVTQTPSHQVTQMGQEVILRCVPISNHLYFYWYRQILGQKVEFLVSFYNNEISEKSEIFDDQFSVERPDGSNFTLKIRSTKLEDSAMYFCASSINRDRSAPRYFGPGTRLTVT.

The chain links TRBV6-4 to TRBJ2-7; D gene uncertain. Trimming stripped 6 bases from V and 5 bases from J, with 2 bases between. The CDR3 totals 9 residues. Germline CDR1 and CDR2: MRHNA and SNTAGT. The CDR3 region has the DNA TGTGCCAGCAGCAACGAGCAGTACTTC. Translated: CASSNEQYF.

The chain uses TRBV19 and TRBJ1-4; possible D gene TRBD1, 5 bases. Germline V gene lookup returns CDR1 LNHDA and CDR2 SQIVND (reference sequence). The CDR3 runs to 14 residues. The V end lost 6 bases, the J end lost 7 bases, and 15 bases lay between the germline ends. CDR3 sequence reads: CASRGGKFGEKLFF. The CDR3 region has the DNA TGTGCCAGTAGGGGGGGGAAATTCGGTGAAAAACTGTTTTTT.

The chain has TRBV5-6 and TRBJ2-1; 9 nucleotides match TRBD2. Germline CDR1 reads SGHDT; CDR2 reads YYEEEE. Unmatched junction bases numbered 6, after V lost 2 bases and J lost 6 bases. The length of the CDR3 is 15 residues. The CDR3 DNA reads TGTGCCAGCAGCTTTGCGGGAGGGCCCCCCAATGAGCAGTTCTTC. Protein sequence: CASSFAGGPPNEQFF.

This clone has just one count. This rearrangement joins TRBV28 to TRBJ1-1, with D tentatively TRBD1 (5 bases). With 2 bases removed from V and 4 bases from J, the gap between germline ends came to 11 bases. This CDR3 has 14 residues. Germline V gene lookup returns CDR1 MDHEN and CDR2 SYDVKM. CDR3 nucleotide sequence: TGTGCCAGCAGTTTAATGCGGGGACGCACTGAAGCTTTCTTT. Protein: CASSLMRGRTEAFF. Filled out from reference TRBV28 and TRBJ1-1, the complete variable domain reads DVKVTQSSRYLVKRTGEKVFLECVQDMDHENMFWYRQDPGLGLRLIYFSYDVKMKEKGDIPEGYSVSREKKERFSLILESASTNQTSMYLCASSLMRGRTEAFFGQGTRLTVV.

The chain uses TRBV5-4 and TRBJ2-5, with a weak D call TRBD1 (6 bases). Between the trimmed V and J ends, which lost 2 bases and 2 bases, there was a span of 7 bases. This CDR3 has 13 residues. Germline V gene lookup returns CDR1 SGHNT and CDR2 YYREEE (reference sequence). CDR3 sequence reads: CASSFGQQETQYF. CDR3 bases: TGTGCCAGCAGCTTTGGACAGCAAGAGACCCAGTACTTC. Full variable domain (outside the CDR3, taken from reference TRBV5-4 and TRBJ2-5): ETGVTQSPTHLIKTRGQQVTLRCSSQSGHNTVSWYQQALGQGPQFIFQYYREEENGRGNFPPRFSGLQFPNYSSELNVNALELDDSALYLCASSFGQQETQYFGPGTRLLVL.

This rearrangement joins TRBV4-1 to TRBJ1-5; D is perhaps TRBD1 (5 bases). Deletions cut 1 base from V and 0 bases from J, with 10 bases between. This CDR3 comprises 16 residues. Per the germline V gene, CDR1 is MGHRA and CDR2 is YSYEKL. The CDR3 loop is CASSQVDSLSNQPQHF. CDR3 DNA sequence: TGCGCCAGCAGCCAAGTCGACAGCCTTAGCAATCAGCCCCAGCATTTT.

The chain has TRBV29-1 and TRBJ2-7; D might be TRBD2 (5 bases). The CDR3 runs 12 residues. The V and J ends lost 3 bases and 6 bases respectively, with 12 bases between them. Germline V gene sequence: CDR1 SQVTM, CDR2 ANQGSEA. The CDR3 here is CSVESGPGEQYF. Here the CDR3 DNA reads TGCAGCGTTGAGAGCGGTCCGGGCGAGCAGTACTTC.